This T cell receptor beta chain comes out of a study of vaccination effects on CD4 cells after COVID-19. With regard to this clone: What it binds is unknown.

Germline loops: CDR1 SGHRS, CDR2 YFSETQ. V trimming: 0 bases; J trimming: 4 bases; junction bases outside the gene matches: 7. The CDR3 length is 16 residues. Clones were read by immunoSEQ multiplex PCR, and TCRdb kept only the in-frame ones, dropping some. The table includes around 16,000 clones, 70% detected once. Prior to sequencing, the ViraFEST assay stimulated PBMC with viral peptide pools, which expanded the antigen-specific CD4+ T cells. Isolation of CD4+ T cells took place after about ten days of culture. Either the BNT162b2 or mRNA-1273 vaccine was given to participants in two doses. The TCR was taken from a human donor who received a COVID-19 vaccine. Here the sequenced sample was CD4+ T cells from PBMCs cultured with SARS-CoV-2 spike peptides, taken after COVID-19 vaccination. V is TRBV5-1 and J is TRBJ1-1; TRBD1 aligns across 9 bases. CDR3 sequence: CASSLGTGTGSTEAFF. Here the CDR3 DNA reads TGCGCCAGCAGCTTGGGGACCGGGACAGGGTCCACTGAAGCTTTCTTT.